A single sample gave rise to the 26 T cell receptor beta chains below, sequenced in a study of cytomegalovirus exposure and HLA in healthy donors. The PCR made use of 60 Vbeta and 13 Jbeta primers. Sequencing used immunoSEQ multiplex PCR; TCRdb keeps in-frame clones, though not all of them. This table holds approximately 150,000 clones, less than 85% found once. The sequenced sample consisted of PBMCs. The receptors were sampled from a man aged 18 to 30 in good health and CMV-seronegative.

The J gene is TRBJ2-7, the V gene TRBV5-6; 9 nucleotides agree with TRBD1. With 4 bases clipped from V and 3 bases from J, the junction kept 8 bases outside the gene matches. This CDR3 has 15 amino acids. Germline CDR1 is SGHDT and CDR2 is YYEEEE. Here the CDR3 DNA reads TGTGCCAGCAGCGATACAGGGGGCAGTATCTACGAGCAGTACTTC. Translating it yields CASSDTGGSIYEQYF.

The rearrangement links TRBV5-4 to TRBJ2-7; tentative D call: TRBD1 (6 bases). The length of the CDR3 is 11 residues. Germline assignment: CDR1 SGHNT and CDR2 YYREEE (reference sequence). Trimming removed 5 bases at V and 5 bases at J, with 8 bases between. The CDR3 nucleotides are TGTGCCAGCAGAACAGGGCACGAGCAGTACTTC. Its protein is CASRTGHEQYF.

This chain links TRBV28 with TRBJ2-7; 8 nucleotides match TRBD2. Unmatched junction bases numbered 22, after V lost 3 bases and J lost 9 bases. The CDR3 has 18 residues. Looked up from germline, CDR1 is MDHEN and CDR2 is SYDVKM. CDR3 sequence reads: CASSFSQGWREEALGQYF. DNA for the CDR3: TGTGCCAGCAGTTTTTCTCAGGGATGGCGGGAGGAGGCCCTAGGGCAGTACTTC.

This CDR3 is CASSLDRSSGNTIYF. For the CDR3, the DNA is TGTGCCAGCAGCTTGGACAGGAGCTCTGGAAACACCATATATTTT. The chain is built from TRBV5-6 and TRBJ1-3, with D tentatively TRBD1 (5 bases). The CDR3 extends over 15 amino acids. The germline V gene encodes CDR1 SGHDT and CDR2 YYEEEE. Trimming took 0 bases from V and 0 from J, leaving 7 bases between them.

The chain employs TRBV7-8 and TRBJ2-7; TRBD1 aligns across 7 bases. Germline CDR1 and CDR2: SGHVS and FQNEAQ. The CDR3 has 13 residues. V shed 4 bases, J shed 2 bases, and the junction held 2 bases outside the gene matches. CDR3 DNA: TGTGCCAGCAGCTCGGGACAGACCTACGAGCAGTACTTC. Protein: CASSSGQTYEQYF.

The chain is built from TRBV13 and TRBJ2-5; possible D gene TRBD1, 6 bases. The length of the CDR3 is 15 residues. Trimming shortened V by 4 bases and J by 3 bases, and 15 bases separated the two germline ends. Germline V gene lookup returns CDR1 PRHDT and CDR2 FYEKMQ (reference sequence). CDR3 sequence reads: CASSSTPGQEETQYF. The CDR3 DNA reads TGTGCCAGCAGCTCGACTCCGGGACAAGAAGAGACCCAGTACTTC.

This rearrangement joins TRBV18 to TRBJ1-1; TRBD1 agrees at 7 bases. The CDR3 totals 14 residues. Trimming took 3 bases from V and 6 from J; bases not matched to a gene: 7. CDR1 KGHSH and CDR2 LQKENI come from the germline V gene. CDR3 DNA sequence: TGTGCCAGCTCACCGACAGGGTCGATAGCTGAAGCTTTCTTT. This sequence encodes CASSPTGSIAEAFF.

This chain links TRBV18 with TRBJ2-7; D possibly corresponds to TRBD1 (6 bases). Trimming took off 4 bases at V and 4 bases at J, with 17 bases between the two ends. This CDR3 spans 15 amino acids. CDR1 is KGHSH and CDR2 is LQKENI in the germline V gene. The CDR3, as DNA: TGTGCCAGCTCACAGACCGGGACAACACAATACGAGCAGTACTTC. Its protein product is CASSQTGTTQYEQYF.

The V and J genes are TRBV5-4 and TRBJ1-5, with D perhaps TRBD1 (5 bases). Germline V gives CDR1 SGHNT, CDR2 YYREEE (reference sequence). The CDR3 totals 14 residues. Trimming pared 1 base from V and 7 bases from J, leaving 12 bases between. CDR3 amino acids: CASSLWGESQPQHF. The CDR3 DNA reads as TGTGCCAGCAGCTTGTGGGGGGAGAGCCAGCCCCAGCATTTT.

This clone has more than one count but fewer than ten. The chain employs TRBV5-5 and TRBJ1-4; the D is unclear. The CDR3 covers 14 residues. Germline V gene sequence: CDR1 SGHKS, CDR2 YYEKEE (reference sequence). V shed 2 bases and J shed 10 bases, with 15 bases lying between them. The CDR3 nucleotides read TGTGCCAGCAGCTTTATTACCACGGAGAGAAAACTGTTTTTT. This sequence encodes CASSFITTERKLFF.

J is TRBJ1-1 and V is TRBV6-6; D possibly corresponds to TRBD1 (6 bases). Trimming removed 7 bases from V and 1 base from J, with 16 bases in between. The CDR3 is 15 amino acids. The germline V gene has CDR1 MNHNY and CDR2 SVGAGI (reference sequence). As DNA, the CDR3 is TGTGCCAGCACATCAACAGGGTTGGCGAACACTGAAGCTTTCTTT. Translated: CASTSTGLANTEAFF.

J is TRBJ1-2 and V is TRBV7-9; D may be TRBD1 (5 bases). The ends were cut back, 2 bases at V and 6 bases at J, with 19 bases in the middle. The CDR3 has 16 amino acids. CDR1 is SEHNR and CDR2 is FQNEAQ in the germline V gene (reference sequence). CDR3 sequence: CASSLYSGLSGDGYTF. The CDR3 DNA sequence: TGTGCCAGCAGCTTATACTCAGGACTATCGGGGGATGGCTACACCTTC.

The J gene is TRBJ2-3, the V gene TRBV28, with TRBD1 as a possible D gene (6 bases). CDR1 is MDHEN, CDR2 SYDVKM, per germline. The CDR3 has 12 amino acids. V was cut by 7 bases and J by 4 bases, with 9 bases left in between. The CDR3 coding sequence is TGTGCCAGCACAGGGGTGCCAGATACGCAGTATTTT. Protein product: CASTGVPDTQYF.

Note on this clone: Within the sample, other DNA sequences also encode this same CDR3. V usage is TRBV9 and J usage is TRBJ2-3, with 7 bases fitting TRBD2. This CDR3 spans 15 amino acids. CDR1 is SGDLS, CDR2 YYNGEE, per germline. V dropped 1 base and J dropped 3; count of bases not matched to a gene: 5. The CDR3 DNA follows: TGTGCCAGCAGCGTAAGCGGGGTTGGTACAGATACGCAGTATTTT. This codes for CASSVSGVGTDTQYF.

The chain couples TRBV5-4 to TRBJ2-5; 9 bases map to TRBD1. This CDR3 is 14 amino acids long. V was pared by 2 bases and J by 5 bases, with 4 bases of the junction left unmatched. CDR1 is SGHNT and CDR2 is YYREEE in the germline V gene (reference sequence). The CDR3, as DNA: TGTGCCAGCAGCTTCCGGGACAGGGTTGAGACCCAGTACTTC. Translated: CASSFRDRVETQYF.

The J gene is TRBJ1-4, the V gene TRBV5-4, with no clear D. V dropped 5 bases and J dropped 5 bases, with 10 bases sitting between them. From germline, CDR1 is SGHNT and CDR2 YYREEE (reference sequence). The CDR3 has 13 residues. CDR3 protein: CASSSGQNEKLFF. CDR3 nucleotide sequence: TGTGCCAGCAGTTCAGGCCAAAATGAAAAACTGTTTTTT. Variable domain in full (rest from reference TRBV5-4 and TRBJ1-4): ETGVTQSPTHLIKTRGQQVTLRCSSQSGHNTVSWYQQALGQGPQFIFQYYREEENGRGNFPPRFSGLQFPNYSSELNVNALELDDSALYLCASSSGQNEKLFFGSGTQLSVL.

J is TRBJ2-3 and V is TRBV7-2; 7 bases map to TRBD2. The CDR3 loop spans 15 amino acids. Losses at the gene ends were 1 base for V and 3 bases for J; bases not matched to a gene: 4. Germline lookup yields CDR1 SGHTA and CDR2 FQGNSA. The DNA of the CDR3 is TGTGCCAGCAGCTTAGGCGGGAGCGAGACAGATACGCAGTATTTT. Translation: CASSLGGSETDTQYF.

The chain links TRBV9 to TRBJ2-3; 12 bases are a match to TRBD2. Germline V gene lookup returns CDR1 SGDLS and CDR2 YYNGEE. The CDR3 runs 18 residues. J was trimmed by 3 bases and V by 3 bases; bases with no gene match: 11. This CDR3 reads CASSALRLAGAITDTQYF. The CDR3 nucleotides are TGTGCCAGCAGCGCCCTTCGACTAGCGGGAGCCATTACAGATACGCAGTATTTT.

The chain carries TRBV28 and TRBJ2-3, with 7 bases identical to TRBD1. The germline gives CDR1 MDHEN, CDR2 SYDVKM. Trimming removed 5 bases from V and 0 bases from J; junction bases left unmatched: 2. The CDR3 extends over 14 amino acids. The DNA of the CDR3 is TGTGCCAGCAGTGAGGGACAGAGCACAGATACGCAGTATTTT. It encodes CASSEGQSTDTQYF.

The CDR3 DNA sequence: TGTGCCACCCAACCGGGACTAGGGTACTACGAGCAGTACTTC. Translation gives CATQPGLGYYEQYF. V gene TRBV27 combines with J gene TRBJ2-7; 8 nucleotides agree with TRBD2. The ends lost 10 bases at V and 3 bases at J; junction bases unmatched: 11. The length of the CDR3 is 14 residues. The V gene's germline CDR1 is MNHEY and CDR2 SMNVEV (reference sequence).

The chain combines TRBV5-1 with TRBJ2-7, with a possible D match to TRBD1 (6 bases). Germline V gene data show CDR1 as SGHRS and CDR2 as YFSETQ. CDR3 length equals 12 residues. The V end was cut by 3 bases, the J end by 4 bases, with 8 bases between. The CDR3 DNA sequence: TGCGCCAGCAGCTCAGGGGTATACGAGCAGTACTTC. Protein sequence: CASSSGVYEQYF.

The chain uses TRBV29-1 and TRBJ2-3, with D possibly being TRBD2 (6 bases). Trimming shortened V by 6 bases and J by 2 bases, and 12 bases separated the two germline ends. The germline V gene encodes CDR1 SQVTM and CDR2 ANQGSEA. This CDR3 has 13 amino acids. Written as DNA, the CDR3 is TGCAGCGTGAGGGGACTGATCACAGATACGCAGTATTTT. It translates to CSVRGLITDTQYF.

J is TRBJ2-7 and V is TRBV18, with a tentative D call TRBD1 (6 bases). This CDR3 is built from 13 residues. Germline V gives CDR1 KGHSH, CDR2 LQKENI. The V gene lost 5 bases and the J gene lost 2 bases, with 10 bases spanning the gap. The CDR3 is CASSVRDTYEQYF. The CDR3 coding sequence is TGTGCCAGCTCAGTCCGGGACACCTACGAGCAGTACTTC.

V usage is TRBV5-4 and J usage is TRBJ2-3, with TRBD2 matching 12 bases. With 4 bases clipped from V and 4 bases from J, the junction kept 7 bases outside the gene matches. Germline V gene sequence: CDR1 SGHNT, CDR2 YYREEE (reference sequence). CDR3 size: 16 residues. In DNA, the CDR3 is TGTGCCAGCAGCCCCTCTAGCGGGGGGGCCTCAGATACGCAGTATTTT. This sequence encodes CASSPSSGGASDTQYF.

The J gene is TRBJ1-5, the V gene TRBV5-1; D call uncertain. CDR1 SGHRS and CDR2 YFSETQ come from the germline V gene. CDR3 length equals 14 residues. The ends were cut back, 0 bases at V and 7 bases at J, with 11 bases in the middle. CDR3 loop: CASSLGGEGQPQHF. CDR3 DNA sequence: TGCGCCAGCAGCTTGGGGGGTGAGGGCCAGCCCCAGCATTTT.

As DNA, the CDR3 is TGTGCCACGGGGACAGGGCAGGACGAGCAGTACTTC. It specifies CATGTGQDEQYF. The gene calls are TRBV10-3 and TRBJ2-7, with 9 bases aligning to TRBD1. CDR3 length equals 12 residues. Germline loops: CDR1 ENHRY, CDR2 SYGVKD. V gave up 10 bases and J gave up 5 bases; unmatched junction bases: 6.